A selection of T cell receptor beta chains follows, all from one sample in a study of T cell clones after liver transplantation. Measured with immunoSEQ multiplex PCR; TCRdb has only the in-frame clones, and not every one. The sample shows tens of thousands of clones, around 75% of them seen only once. Sequencing was performed on CD4+ T cells from blood, taken before liver transplant. These receptors all stem from a human donor who received a liver transplant. CDR3s include the opening cysteine and the closing phenylalanine or tryptophan. The D gene is left open where the match is weak. Size values are once, few and many counts, or a class for expanded clones, and some rows have none.

CASSSGTGGGSYGYTF | TGTGCCAGCAGCTCCGGGACAGGGGGAGGTAGCTATGGCTACACCTTC | 16 | - | TRBJ1-2 | TRBD1 | TRBV9
CASSRTANTEAFF | TGCGCCAGCAGCCGGACAGCGAACACTGAAGCTTTCTTT | 13 | once | TRBJ1-1 | - | TRBV4-1
CASSYDRDQPQHF | TGTGCCAGCAGCTACGACAGGGACCAGCCCCAGCATTTT | 13 | - | TRBJ1-5 | TRBD1 | TRBV11-2
CASSISSTVKRDEQYF | TGCGCCAGCAGCATTAGTTCGACAGTCAAACGGGACGAGCAGTACTTC | 16 | - | TRBJ2-7 | - | TRBV5-1
CASSRTGRFNTEAFF | TGTGCCAGCAGCAGGACAGGAAGGTTTAACACTGAAGCTTTCTTT | 15 | - | TRBJ1-1 | TRBD1 | TRBV7-2
CASSLSLLGGGYTF | TGTGCCAGCAGCTTGTCGCTTTTAGGCGGTGGCTACACCTTC | 14 | few | TRBJ1-2 | - | TRBV5-4
CATTDSGANVLTF | TGTGCCACTACAGACTCTGGGGCCAACGTCCTGACTTTC | 13 | once | TRBJ2-6 | - | TRBV19
CASSQTGFEAFF | TGTGCCAGCAGCCAGACAGGTTTTGAAGCTTTCTTT | 12 | - | TRBJ1-1 | - | TRBV7-9
CASRVGQSDNSPLHF | TGTGCCAGCAGGGTCGGACAGAGTGATAATTCACCCCTCCACTTT | 15 | - | TRBJ1-6 | - | TRBV28
CASSRQGQQETQYF | TGTGCCAGTAGTCGACAGGGGCAACAAGAGACCCAGTACTTC | 14 | once | TRBJ2-5 | TRBD1 | TRBV19
CASSNSGRTGPSYNSPLHF | TGTGCCAGCAGCAATTCCGGACGGACAGGCCCCTCCTATAATTCACCCCTCCACTTT | 19 | - | TRBJ1-6 | TRBD1 | TRBV28